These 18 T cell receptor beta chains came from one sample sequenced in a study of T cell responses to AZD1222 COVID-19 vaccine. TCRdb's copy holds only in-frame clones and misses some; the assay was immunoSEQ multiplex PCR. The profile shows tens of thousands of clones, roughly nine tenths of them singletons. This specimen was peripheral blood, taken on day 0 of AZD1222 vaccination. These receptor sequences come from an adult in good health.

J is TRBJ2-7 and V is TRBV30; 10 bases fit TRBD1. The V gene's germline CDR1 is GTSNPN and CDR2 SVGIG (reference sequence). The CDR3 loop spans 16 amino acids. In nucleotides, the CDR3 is TGTGCGTGCGACAGGGGGCAAGCTAGCGGCCTAGACGAGCAGTACTTC. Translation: CACDRGQASGLDEQYF.

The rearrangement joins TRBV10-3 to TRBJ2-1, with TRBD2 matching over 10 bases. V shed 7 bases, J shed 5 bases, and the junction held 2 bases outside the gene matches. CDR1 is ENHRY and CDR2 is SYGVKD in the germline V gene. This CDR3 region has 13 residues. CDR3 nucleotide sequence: TGTGCCATCACTAGCGGGAGAGACAATGAGCAGTTCTTC. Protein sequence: CAITSGRDNEQFF.

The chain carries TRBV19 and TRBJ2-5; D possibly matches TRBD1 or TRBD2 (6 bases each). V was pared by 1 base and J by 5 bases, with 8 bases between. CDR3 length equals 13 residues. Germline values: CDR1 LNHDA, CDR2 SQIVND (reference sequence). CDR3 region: CASSIVGGETQYF. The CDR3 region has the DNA TGTGCCAGTAGTATAGTAGGGGGGGAGACCCAGTACTTC.

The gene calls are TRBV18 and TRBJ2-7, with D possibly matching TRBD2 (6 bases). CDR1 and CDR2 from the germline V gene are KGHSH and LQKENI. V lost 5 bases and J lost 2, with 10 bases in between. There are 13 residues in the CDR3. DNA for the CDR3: TGTGCCAGCTCAACCGGGAGAACCTACGAGCAGTACTTC. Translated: CASSTGRTYEQYF.

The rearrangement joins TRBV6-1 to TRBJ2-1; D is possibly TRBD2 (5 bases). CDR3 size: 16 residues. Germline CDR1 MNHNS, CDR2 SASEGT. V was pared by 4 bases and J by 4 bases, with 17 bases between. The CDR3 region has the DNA TGTGCCAGCAGTGGCTCAGAGTACCGGGGATACAATGAGCAGTTCTTC. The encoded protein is CASSGSEYRGYNEQFF.

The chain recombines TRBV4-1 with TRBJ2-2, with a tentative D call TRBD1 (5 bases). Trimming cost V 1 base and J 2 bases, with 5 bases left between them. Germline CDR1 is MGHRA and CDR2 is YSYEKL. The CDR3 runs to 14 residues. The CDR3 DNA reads TGCGCCAGCAGCCAAGGGACAAACACCGGGGAGCTGTTTTTT. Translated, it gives CASSQGTNTGELFF.

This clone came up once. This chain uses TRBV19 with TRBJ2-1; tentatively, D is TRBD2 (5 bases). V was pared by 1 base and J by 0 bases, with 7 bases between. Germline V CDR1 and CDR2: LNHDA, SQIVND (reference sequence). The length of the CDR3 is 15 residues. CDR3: CASSIARGSYNEQFF. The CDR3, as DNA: TGTGCCAGTAGTATAGCCCGGGGCTCCTACAATGAGCAGTTCTTC.

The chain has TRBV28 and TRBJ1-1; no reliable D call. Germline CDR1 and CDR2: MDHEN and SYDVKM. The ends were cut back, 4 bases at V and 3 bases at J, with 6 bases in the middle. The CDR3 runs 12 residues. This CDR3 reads CASSSWDTEAFF. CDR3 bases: TGTGCCAGCAGTTCGTGGGACACTGAAGCTTTCTTT.

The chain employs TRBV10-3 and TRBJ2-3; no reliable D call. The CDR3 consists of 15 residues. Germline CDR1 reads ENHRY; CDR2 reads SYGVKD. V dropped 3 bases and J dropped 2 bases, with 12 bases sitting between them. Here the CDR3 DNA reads TGTGCCATCAGTGATGGGGTAATAAACACAGATACGCAGTATTTT. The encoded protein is CAISDGVINTDTQYF.

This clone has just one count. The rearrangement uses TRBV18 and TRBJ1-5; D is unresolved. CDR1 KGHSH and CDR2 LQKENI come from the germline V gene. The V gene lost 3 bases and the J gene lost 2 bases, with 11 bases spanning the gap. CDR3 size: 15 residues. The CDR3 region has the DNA TGTGCCAGCTCACCTTCCCTTGGGGGCAATCAGCCCCAGCATTTT. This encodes CASSPSLGGNQPQHF.

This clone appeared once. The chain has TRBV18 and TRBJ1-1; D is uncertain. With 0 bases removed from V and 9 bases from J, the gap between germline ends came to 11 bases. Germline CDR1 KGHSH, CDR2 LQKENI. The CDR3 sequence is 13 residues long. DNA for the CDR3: TGTGCCAGCTCACCACCAACAGTCGGGCAAGCTTTCTTT. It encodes CASSPPTVGQAFF.

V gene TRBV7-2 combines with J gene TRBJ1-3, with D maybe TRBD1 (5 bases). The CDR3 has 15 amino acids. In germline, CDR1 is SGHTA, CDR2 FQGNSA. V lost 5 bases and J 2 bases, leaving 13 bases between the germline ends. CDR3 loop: CASSPAQGAGNTIYF. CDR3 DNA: TGTGCCAGCAGCCCGGCTCAGGGCGCTGGAAACACCATATATTTT.

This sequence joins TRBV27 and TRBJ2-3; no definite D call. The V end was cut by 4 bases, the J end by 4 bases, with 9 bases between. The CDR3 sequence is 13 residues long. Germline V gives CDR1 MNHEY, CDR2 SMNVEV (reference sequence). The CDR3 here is CASSSTLADTQYF. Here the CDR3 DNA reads TGTGCCAGCAGTTCAACGCTAGCAGATACGCAGTATTTT.

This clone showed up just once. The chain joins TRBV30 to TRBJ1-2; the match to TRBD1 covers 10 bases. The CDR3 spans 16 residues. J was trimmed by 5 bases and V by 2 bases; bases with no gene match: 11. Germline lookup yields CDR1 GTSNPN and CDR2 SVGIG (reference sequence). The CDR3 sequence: CAWSFPDRGRRYGYTF. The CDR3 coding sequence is TGTGCCTGGAGTTTCCCCGACAGGGGGCGCCGGTATGGCTACACCTTC.

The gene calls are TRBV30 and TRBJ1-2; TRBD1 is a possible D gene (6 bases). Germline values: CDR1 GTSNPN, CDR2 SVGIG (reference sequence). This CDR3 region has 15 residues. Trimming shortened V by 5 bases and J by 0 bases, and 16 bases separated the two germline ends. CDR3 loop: CAWGHQGLPNYGYTF. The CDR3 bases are TGTGCCTGGGGCCACCAGGGGTTACCTAACTATGGCTACACCTTC.

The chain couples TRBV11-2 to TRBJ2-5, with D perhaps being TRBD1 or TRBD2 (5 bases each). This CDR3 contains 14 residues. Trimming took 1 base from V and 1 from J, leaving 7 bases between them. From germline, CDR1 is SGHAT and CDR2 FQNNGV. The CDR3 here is CASSLAGTQETQYF. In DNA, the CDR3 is TGTGCCAGCAGCTTAGCGGGGACCCAAGAGACCCAGTACTTC.

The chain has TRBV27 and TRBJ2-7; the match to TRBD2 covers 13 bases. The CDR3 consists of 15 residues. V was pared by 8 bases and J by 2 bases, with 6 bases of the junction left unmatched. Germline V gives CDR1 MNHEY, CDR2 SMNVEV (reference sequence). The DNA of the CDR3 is TGTGCCAGCGGGATCGGGACTAGCGGGGCCTACGAGCAGTACTTC. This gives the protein CASGIGTSGAYEQYF.

In DNA, the CDR3 is TGTGCCACCAGTGACCCAAGCCGAGCCAGGGAACCAAAACCTACCTACAATGAGCAGTTCTTC. The encoded protein is CATSDPSRAREPKPTYNEQFF. The chain recombines TRBV24-1 with TRBJ2-1; possible D gene TRBD1, 5 bases. The V end lost 4 bases, the J end lost 2 bases, and 29 bases lay between the germline ends. Germline CDR1 KGHDR, CDR2 SFDVKD. There are 21 residues in the CDR3.